These 31 T cell receptor beta chains were all obtained from the same sample, sequenced in a study of control samples from healthy donors and cancer patients. This table comes from immunoSEQ multiplex PCR, and its TCRdb copy is limited to in-frame clones, with some not included. The sample holds more than 95,000 clones, approximately 92% seen once. Sequencing was done on a sample of PBMCs. These receptors were collected from a man at least 80 years old with head and neck cancer.

V usage is TRBV7-7 and J usage is TRBJ2-2; a possible D gene is TRBD1 (6 bases). V lost 0 bases and J lost 6, with 11 bases in between. The CDR3 runs to 15 residues. Germline V gene lookup returns CDR1 SSHAT and CDR2 FNYEAQ (reference sequence). The CDR3 DNA follows: TGTGCCAGCAGCTTAGCGAGCAGGGGTGCCGGGGAGCTGTTTTTT. This translates into CASSLASRGAGELFF.

This rearrangement joins TRBV25-1 to TRBJ2-5; D is tentatively TRBD1 or TRBD2 (5 bases each). CDR1 is MGHDK and CDR2 is SYGVNS in the germline V gene. Trimming took 7 bases from V and 1 from J, leaving 13 bases between them. This CDR3 has 14 amino acids. In DNA, the CDR3 is TGTGCCAGCACCCCACGGGACCCCCAAGAGACCCAGTACTTC. This codes for CASTPRDPQETQYF.

The gene calls are TRBV2 and TRBJ1-1, with D possibly matching TRBD1 (5 bases). The CDR3 has 14 residues. The germline V gene has CDR1 SNHLY and CDR2 FYNNEI. Trimming cost V 3 bases and J 3 bases, with 11 bases left between them. This chain's CDR3 is CASSDLLGDTEAFF. The CDR3 DNA reads TGTGCCAGCAGTGACCTCCTAGGGGACACTGAAGCTTTCTTT.

This clone was observed a single time. This chain links TRBV5-5 with TRBJ2-3; 10 positions agree with TRBD1. Per germline, CDR1 SGHKS and CDR2 YYEKEE (reference sequence). The CDR3 spans 15 residues. After removal of 4 bases from V and 3 bases from J, the junction contained 5 bases not matched to a gene. Written as DNA, the CDR3 is TGTGCCAGCAGCCCGGGACAGGGGAGGACAGATACGCAGTATTTT. Translation gives CASSPGQGRTDTQYF.

The V and J genes are TRBV5-6 and TRBJ2-1, with 9 nucleotides matching TRBD1. With V trimmed by 5 bases and J by 2 bases, 5 bases remained unmatched. The CDR3 totals 15 residues. Per the germline V gene, CDR1 is SGHDT and CDR2 is YYEEEE. The CDR3 sequence is CASSVRTGAYNEQFF. The CDR3 DNA sequence: TGTGCCAGCAGTGTGAGGACAGGGGCCTACAATGAGCAGTTCTTC. The whole variable domain, filled in from reference TRBV5-6 and TRBJ2-1, reads DAGVTQSPTHLIKTRGQQVTLRCSPKSGHDTVSWYQQALGQGPQFIFQYYEEEERQRGNFPDRFSGHQFPNYSSELNVNALLLGDSALYLCASSVRTGAYNEQFFGPGTRLTVL.

This clone was seen more than once but under ten times. In DNA, the CDR3 is TGTGCCAGTAGTAACCCCAGGGCCCCTAGGGGCTACACCTTC. Translating gives CASSNPRAPRGYTF. This rearrangement joins TRBV19 to TRBJ1-2, with D possibly being TRBD1 (5 bases). The germline gives CDR1 LNHDA, CDR2 SQIVND (reference sequence). Trimming took 4 bases from V and 8 from J, leaving 17 bases between them. The CDR3 is 14 residues long.

The chain joins TRBV2 to TRBJ2-1; no clear D. V shed 0 bases and J shed 3 bases, with 6 bases lying between them. Germline V gene sequence: CDR1 SNHLY, CDR2 FYNNEI. The CDR3 consists of 14 residues. CDR3 DNA sequence: TGTGCCAGCAGTGAAGCCGCAGGCTACAATGAGCAGTTCTTC. Amino acid sequence: CASSEAAGYNEQFF.

The V gene is TRBV5-1, the J gene TRBJ1-3; D not certain. Germline lookup yields CDR1 SGHRS and CDR2 YFSETQ. Deletions cut 0 bases from V and 1 base from J, with 5 bases between. The CDR3 has 14 amino acids. The CDR3 spells CASSLGQSGNTIYF. The CDR3 bases are TGCGCCAGCAGCTTGGGGCAGTCTGGAAACACCATATATTTT.

The CDR3 nucleotides are TGTGCCAGCAGTTCCGGACGGCACAATCAGCCCCAGCATTTT. Encoded protein: CASSSGRHNQPQHF. The chain combines TRBV27 with TRBJ1-5; D not certain. Germline V gives CDR1 MNHEY, CDR2 SMNVEV (reference sequence). The CDR3 consists of 14 residues. The V end was cut by 4 bases, the J end by 3 bases, with 10 bases between.

The rearrangement joins TRBV6-1 to TRBJ2-4, with TRBD2 identical over 7 bases. Germline assignment: CDR1 MNHNS and CDR2 SASEGT. The CDR3 sequence is 15 residues long. V shed 3 bases, J shed 3 bases, and the junction held 5 bases outside the gene matches. CDR3 sequence: CASSDLGEGKNIQYF. The CDR3 region has the DNA TGTGCCAGCAGTGATCTAGGGGAGGGCAAAAACATTCAGTACTTC.

The chain employs TRBV5-1 and TRBJ1-2; 8 positions match TRBD1. With 4 bases clipped from V and 3 bases from J, the junction kept 2 bases outside the gene matches. CDR3 length: 13 amino acids. The germline CDR1 and CDR2 sequences are SGHRS and YFSETQ. The CDR3 loop reads CASSQQGDYGYTF. The CDR3 bases are TGCGCCAGCAGCCAACAGGGGGACTATGGCTACACCTTC. Full variable domain (remainder filled in from reference TRBV5-1 and TRBJ1-2): KAGVTQTPRYLIKTRGQQVTLSCSPISGHRSVSWYQQTPGQGLQFLFEYFSETQRNKGNFPGRFSGRQFSNSRSEMNVSTLELGDSALYLCASSQQGDYGYTFGSGTRLTVV.

The chain has TRBV25-1 and TRBJ1-3; D is ambiguous. Trimming stripped 5 bases from V and 0 bases from J, with 17 bases between. This CDR3 has 17 residues. Germline-derived CDR1 and CDR2 are MGHDK and SYGVNS. This CDR3 reads CASSPSDGPYSGNTIYF. CDR3 nucleotides: TGTGCCAGCAGTCCATCGGACGGACCCTACTCTGGAAACACCATATATTTT.

The chain links TRBV5-4 to TRBJ2-7; the match to TRBD2 covers 8 bases. Losses at the gene ends were 4 bases for V and 5 bases for J; bases not matched to a gene: 14. The CDR3 extends over 16 amino acids. Germline V CDR1 and CDR2: SGHNT, YYREEE (reference sequence). The CDR3 DNA reads as TGTGCCAGCAGCGACGCCGGGACTAGTGGCTTTGACGAGCAGTACTTC. Translation: CASSDAGTSGFDEQYF.

This clone showed up just once. CDR3 region: CASSQDGEPGNIQYF. CDR3 DNA: TGTGCCAGCAGCCAAGACGGGGAACCGGGGAACATTCAGTACTTC. This chain links TRBV4-2 with TRBJ2-4; maybe TRBD2 (5 bases). The germline V gene has CDR1 LGHNA and CDR2 YNFKEQ. CDR3 size: 15 residues. Trimming shortened V by 0 bases and J by 7 bases, and 13 bases separated the two germline ends.

The V and J genes are TRBV19 and TRBJ1-1, with unresolved D. The CDR3 consists of 15 residues. Germline CDR1 is LNHDA and CDR2 is SQIVND (reference sequence). V was trimmed by 2 bases and J by 2 bases, leaving 12 bases between them. The DNA of the CDR3 is TGTGCCAGTAGTATAACCCCGGGTCTTAACACTGAAGCTTTCTTT. Translating gives CASSITPGLNTEAFF.

The genes are TRBV27 and TRBJ1-5; D is possibly TRBD1 (6 bases). Germline V CDR1 and CDR2: MNHEY, SMNVEV (reference sequence). The CDR3 consists of 15 residues. Trimming stripped 5 bases from V and 5 bases from J, with 16 bases between. CDR3 bases: TGTGCCAGCAGTACGATTCAGGGGTCTTATCAGCCCCAGCATTTT. The encoded protein is CASSTIQGSYQPQHF.

The chain employs TRBV7-2 and TRBJ2-5; D unclear. This CDR3 region has 15 residues. Germline CDR1 and CDR2: SGHTA and FQGNSA. V was clipped by 3 bases and J by 0 bases, with 11 bases between them. The CDR3 DNA reads TGTGCCAGCAGCTTGGACCCTCTGTACCAAGAGACCCAGTACTTC. The encoded protein is CASSLDPLYQETQYF.

The chain has TRBV4-1 and TRBJ1-1; 7 nucleotides agree with TRBD1. Germline V lookup: CDR1 MGHRA, CDR2 YSYEKL. The CDR3 extends over 17 amino acids. The junction had 8 bases not matched to a gene; V was cut back by 1 base and J by 0 bases. The CDR3 sequence: CASSQGGTAIMNTEAFF. The CDR3 nucleotides read TGCGCCAGCAGCCAAGGAGGGACAGCGATCATGAACACTGAAGCTTTCTTT.

This clone is a singleton in its sample. V is TRBV4-3 and J is TRBJ2-3; the D is unclear. The V end lost 4 bases, the J end lost 4 bases, and 15 bases lay between the germline ends. Germline CDR1 and CDR2: LGHNA and YSLEER. This CDR3 region has 15 residues. CDR3 protein: CASSRGNGAPDTQYF. The DNA for the CDR3 is TGCGCCAGCAGCCGGGGAAATGGCGCCCCAGATACGCAGTATTTT.

The rearrangement joins TRBV6-5 to TRBJ1-1; D call uncertain. Germline-derived CDR1 and CDR2 are MNHEY and SVGAGI. Deletions cut 5 bases from V and 1 base from J, with 14 bases between. The CDR3 sequence is 15 residues long. The CDR3 nucleotides read TGTGCCAGCAGTCATAGAGGTGGGTCGAACACTGAAGCTTTCTTT. It specifies CASSHRGGSNTEAFF.

This clone was counted a few times. The rearrangement links TRBV7-9 to TRBJ1-1; D unresolved. This CDR3 has 12 residues. Germline V gene lookup returns CDR1 SEHNR and CDR2 FQNEAQ (reference sequence). V was trimmed by 3 bases and J by 6 bases, leaving 8 bases between them. For the CDR3, the DNA is TGTGCCAGCAGCTTTTCTGGTTCTGAAGCTTTCTTT. Translation: CASSFSGSEAFF.

The chain links TRBV5-1 to TRBJ2-5; possibly TRBD2 for D (5 bases). Trimming shortened V by 0 bases and J by 2 bases, and 8 bases separated the two germline ends. The CDR3 contains 14 residues. From germline, CDR1 is SGHRS and CDR2 YFSETQ. CDR3 region: CASSLGETQETQYF. Written as DNA, the CDR3 is TGCGCCAGCAGCTTGGGGGAGACTCAAGAGACCCAGTACTTC.

The V call is TRBV4-1, the J call TRBJ1-2; D gene uncertain. The CDR3 has 14 amino acids. Trimming cost V 0 bases and J 8 bases, with 13 bases left between them. CDR1 is MGHRA and CDR2 is YSYEKL in the germline V gene. The CDR3 protein is CASSQDVRERGYTF. In DNA form, the CDR3 reads TGCGCCAGCAGCCAAGATGTTAGGGAGCGCGGCTACACCTTC.

The J gene is TRBJ2-5, the V gene TRBV10-1, with D maybe TRBD1 (7 bases). Trimming pared 2 bases from V and 5 bases from J, leaving 15 bases between. The CDR3 is 15 residues long. Germline loops: CDR1 WNHNN, CDR2 SYGVQD (reference sequence). CDR3 in amino acids: CASSERAGGKETQYF. For the CDR3, the DNA is TGCGCCAGCAGTGAGAGGGCAGGGGGGAAGGAGACCCAGTACTTC.

This chain connects TRBV12-2 to TRBJ2-1; TRBD2 reflects the table's D call only, with no check against the DNA. TRBV12-2 is a listed pseudogene. The length of the CDR3 is 15 residues. In DNA form, the CDR3 reads TGTGCAAGTCGCGCCACTAGCGGAGACAACAATGAGCAGTTCTTC. It encodes CASRATSGDNNEQFF.

The chain is built from TRBV6-5 and TRBJ1-1, with 7 bases that match TRBD1. Germline V CDR1 and CDR2: MNHEY, SVGAGI. CDR3 length equals 14 residues. Trimming at V came to 2 bases and at J to 1 base, leaving 1 base not matched to a gene. Written as DNA, the CDR3 is TGTGCCAGCAGTTACAGACAGGGGAACACTGAAGCTTTCTTT. It specifies CASSYRQGNTEAFF.

The chain links TRBV6-1 to TRBJ2-5; D not certain. V gave up 3 bases and J gave up 5 bases, with 13 bases separating them. Germline CDR1 is MNHNS and CDR2 is SASEGT. The CDR3 runs to 14 residues. The CDR3 DNA reads TGTGCCAGCAGTGAGGGTTTGGTAAGGGAGACCCAGTACTTC. Translation gives CASSEGLVRETQYF.

Only one count was recorded for this clone. The chain joins TRBV30 to TRBJ2-5, with TRBD1 identical over 8 bases. The V gene's germline CDR1 is GTSNPN and CDR2 SVGIG (reference sequence). V lost 0 bases to trimming and J lost 1 base; unmatched junction nucleotides: 4. The CDR3 consists of 15 residues. CDR3 nucleotides: TGTGCCTGGAGTGTACAGGGGGGTATCCAAGAGACCCAGTACTTC. It specifies CAWSVQGGIQETQYF.

The gene calls are TRBV10-3 and TRBJ1-2; D remains unclear. This CDR3 has 13 residues. Trimming pared 11 bases from V and 0 bases from J, leaving 13 bases between. Germline CDR1 and CDR2: ENHRY and SYGVKD. CDR3 coding DNA: TGTGCCGTCATAGGCGGGGCTAACTATGGCTACACCTTC. It is translated as CAVIGGANYGYTF.

The V call is TRBV10-3, the J call TRBJ1-1; TRBD1 matches 7 bases. The length of the CDR3 is 17 residues. Trimming removed 6 bases from V and 1 base from J; junction bases left unmatched: 14. Germline V CDR1 and CDR2: ENHRY, SYGVKD. CDR3 in amino acids: CAIRDFTGDARNTEAFF. In DNA form, the CDR3 reads TGTGCCATCAGGGACTTCACAGGGGACGCCCGGAACACTGAAGCTTTCTTT.

This chain uses TRBV3-1 (or the pseudogene TRBV3-2) with TRBJ1-1; 9 nucleotides line up with TRBD1. This CDR3 is 16 amino acids long. The V gene end was trimmed by 4 bases and the J gene end by 4 bases; junction bases not matched to a gene: 10. Germline V gene sequence: CDR1 LGHDT, CDR2 YNNKEL (reference sequence). CDR3: CASSRPGQGYATEAFF. As DNA, the CDR3 is TGTGCCAGCAGCCGACCGGGACAGGGTTATGCCACTGAAGCTTTCTTT.